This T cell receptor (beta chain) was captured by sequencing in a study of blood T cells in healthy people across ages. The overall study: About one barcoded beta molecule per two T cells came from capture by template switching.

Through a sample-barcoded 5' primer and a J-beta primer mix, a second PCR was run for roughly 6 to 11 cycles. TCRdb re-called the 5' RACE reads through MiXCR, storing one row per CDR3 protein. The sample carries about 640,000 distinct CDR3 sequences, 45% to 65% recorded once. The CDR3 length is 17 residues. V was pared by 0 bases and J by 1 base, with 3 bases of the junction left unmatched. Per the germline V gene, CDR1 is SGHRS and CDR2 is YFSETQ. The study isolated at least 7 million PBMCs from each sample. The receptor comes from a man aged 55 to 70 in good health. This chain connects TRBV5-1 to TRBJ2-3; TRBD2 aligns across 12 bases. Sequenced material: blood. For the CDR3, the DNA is TGCGCCAGCAGCTTGGGACTAGCGGGGGCCGGCACAGATACGCAGTATTTT. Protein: CASSLGLAGAGTDTQYF.